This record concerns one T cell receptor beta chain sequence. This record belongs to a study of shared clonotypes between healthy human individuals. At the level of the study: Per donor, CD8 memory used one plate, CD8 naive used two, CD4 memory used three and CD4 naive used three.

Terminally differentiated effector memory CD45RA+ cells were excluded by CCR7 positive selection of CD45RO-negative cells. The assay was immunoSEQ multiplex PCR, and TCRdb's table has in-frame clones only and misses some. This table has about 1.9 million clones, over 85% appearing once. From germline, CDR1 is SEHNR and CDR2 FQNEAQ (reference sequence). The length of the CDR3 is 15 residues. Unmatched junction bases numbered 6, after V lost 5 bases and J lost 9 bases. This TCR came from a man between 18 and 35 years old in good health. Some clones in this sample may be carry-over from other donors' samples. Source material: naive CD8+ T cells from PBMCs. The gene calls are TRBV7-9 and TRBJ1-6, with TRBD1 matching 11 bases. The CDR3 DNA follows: TGTGCCAGCAGCCTACCGGGACAGGGGGTTTCACCCCTCCACTTT. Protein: CASSLPGQGVSPLHF.